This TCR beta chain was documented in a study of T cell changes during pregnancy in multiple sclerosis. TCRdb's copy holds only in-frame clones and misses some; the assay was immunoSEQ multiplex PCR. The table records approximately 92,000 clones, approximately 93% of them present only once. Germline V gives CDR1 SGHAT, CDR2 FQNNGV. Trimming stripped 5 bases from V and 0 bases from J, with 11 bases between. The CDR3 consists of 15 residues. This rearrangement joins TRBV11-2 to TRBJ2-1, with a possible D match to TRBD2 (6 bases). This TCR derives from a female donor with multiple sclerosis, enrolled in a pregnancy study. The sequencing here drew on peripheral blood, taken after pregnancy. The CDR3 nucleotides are TGTGCCAGCAGCCCCTTAGCGGACTCCTACAATGAGCAGTTCTTC. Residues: CASSPLADSYNEQFF.